This T cell receptor (beta chain) is drawn from a study of blood T cell repertoires in COVID-19. Overall study: PBMCs, B-cell-depleted T cells, or T cells were the source of the cDNA or gDNA that made up the material.

V lost 6 bases to trimming and J lost 4 bases, with 15 bases between them. The CDR3 has 14 residues. The V gene's germline CDR1 is MRHNA and CDR2 SNTAGT. Repertoires were generated with immunoSEQ multiplex PCR, while TCRdb's copy carries only in-frame clones and drops some. The repertoire has approximately 200,000 clones, around 83% of them found once; the top ten carry roughly 7%. The sequenced sample consisted of peripheral blood. This TCR was sampled from a woman aged 50 to 65 with acute or convalescent COVID-19. The V gene is TRBV6-4, the J gene TRBJ1-1; weak D call: TRBD1 (6 bases). CDR3 DNA sequence: TGTGCCAGCAGGCCCTCGGGGGGCCTCACTGAAGCTTTCTTT. Translating gives CASRPSGGLTEAFF.